This is a list of T cell receptor beta chains from one sample in a study of early T cells in non-severe SARS-CoV-2 infection. TCRdb re-analysed the 5' RACE reads in MiXCR, keeping a single row per CDR3 protein. The data contain approximately 76,000 distinct CDR3 sequences, 11% to 15% of them seen just once; the ten biggest clones take up around 3%. Sequencing input: whole blood. The source of these receptors is an adult who was a healthcare worker with PCR-confirmed SARS-CoV-2 infection or an uninfected control (not recorded which). Each CDR3 is given with its conserved first and last residue. D genes are given only for firm matches. The listing skips clone size in some rows; elsewhere it reads once, few, many or a size class.

14,few,TRBD2,TRBJ2-7,TRBV6-2/TRBV6-3,CASLPSGSSYEQYF,TGTGCCAGCCTCCCGAGCGGGAGCTCCTACGAGCAGTACTTC
12,many,TRBD2,TRBJ2-7,TRBV29-1,CSVVGEGNEQYF,TGCAGCGTTGTGGGGGAGGGCAACGAGCAGTACTTC
15,few,NA,TRBJ2-7,TRBV7-3,CASSPGTAAGSEQYF,TGTGCCAGCAGCCCAGGGACCGCTGCCGGGAGCGAGCAGTACTTC
11,many,NA,TRBJ2-1,TRBV29-1,CGGLVGNEQFF,TGCGGCGGACTCGTGGGGAATGAGCAGTTCTTC
13,few,NA,TRBJ1-5,TRBV20-1,CSAPQAGNQPQHF,TGCAGTGCCCCCCAGGCGGGGAATCAGCCCCAGCATTTT
12,many,NA,TRBJ1-2,TRBV29-1,CSVEVPSYGYTF,TGCAGCGTTGAAGTCCCCTCCTATGGCTACACCTTC
13,many,NA,TRBJ2-2,TRBV11-2,CASSRTNTGELFF,TGTGCCAGCAGCCGTACGAACACCGGGGAGCTGTTTTTT
15,NA,TRBD2,TRBJ2-1,TRBV19,CASSLAGGVPNEQFF,TGTGCCAGTAGTCTAGCGGGGGGGGTCCCTAATGAGCAGTTCTTC
14,NA,NA,TRBJ1-5,TRBV11-2,CASSLDTGDQPQHF,TGTGCCAGCAGCTTAGATACAGGAGATCAGCCCCAGCATTTT
11,few,NA,TRBJ2-1,TRBV20-1,CSARSDNEQFF,TGCAGTGCTAGAAGTGACAATGAGCAGTTCTTC
13,many,NA,TRBJ2-7,TRBV5-6,CASSLGSFGEQYF,TGTGCCAGCAGCTTGGGCTCCTTTGGGGAGCAGTACTTC
13,NA,NA,TRBJ2-7,TRBV28,CASSFGGTYEQYF,TGTGCCAGCAGTTTCGGGGGAACCTACGAGCAGTACTTC
17,few,TRBD1,TRBJ2-2,TRBV11-2,CASSLRPGGAGTGELFF,TGTGCCAGCAGCTTACGTCCAGGGGGCGCTGGCACCGGGGAGCTGTTTTTT
14,few,NA,TRBJ2-5,TRBV6-1,CASSDPGTAETQYF,TGTGCCAGCAGTGACCCTGGTACCGCCGAGACCCAGTACTTC
13,NA,NA,TRBJ1-1,TRBV29-1,CSVLIQGNTEAFF,TGCAGCGTTCTAATACAGGGGAACACTGAAGCTTTCTTT
15,NA,NA,TRBJ1-5,TRBV19,CASTPIAGRNQPQHF,TGTGCCAGTACTCCTATCGCGGGACGCAATCAGCCCCAGCATTTT
12,once,NA,TRBJ2-4,TRBV20-1,CSARAITNIQYF,TGCAGTGCTAGGGCGATTACTAACATTCAGTACTTC
17,few,TRBD2,TRBJ2-2,TRBV7-9,CASSRTSGGLNTGELFF,TGTGCCAGCAGCCGGACTAGCGGGGGGCTGAACACCGGGGAGCTGTTTTTT